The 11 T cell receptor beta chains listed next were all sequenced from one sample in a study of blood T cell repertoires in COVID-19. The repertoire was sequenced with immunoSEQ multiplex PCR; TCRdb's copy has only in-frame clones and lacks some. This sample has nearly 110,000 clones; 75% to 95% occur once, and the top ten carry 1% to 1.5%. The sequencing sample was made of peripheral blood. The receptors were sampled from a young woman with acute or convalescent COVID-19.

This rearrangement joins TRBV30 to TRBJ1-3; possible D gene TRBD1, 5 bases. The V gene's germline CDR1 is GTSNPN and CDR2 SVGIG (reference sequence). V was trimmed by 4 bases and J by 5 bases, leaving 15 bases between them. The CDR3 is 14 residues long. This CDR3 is CAWTHGGSRNTIYF. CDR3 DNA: TGTGCCTGGACCCACGGGGGTTCTCGAAACACCATATATTTT.

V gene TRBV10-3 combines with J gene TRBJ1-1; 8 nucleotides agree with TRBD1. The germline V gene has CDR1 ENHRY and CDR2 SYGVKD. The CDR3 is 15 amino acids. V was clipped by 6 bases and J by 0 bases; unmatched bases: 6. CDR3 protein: CAIRGQEYMNTEAFF. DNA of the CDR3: TGTGCCATCAGGGGACAGGAGTACATGAACACTGAAGCTTTCTTT.

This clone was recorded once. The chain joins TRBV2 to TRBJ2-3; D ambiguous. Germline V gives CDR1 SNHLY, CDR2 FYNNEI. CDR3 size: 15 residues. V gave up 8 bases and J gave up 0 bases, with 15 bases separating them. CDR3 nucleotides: TGTGCCAGCGGCAGATTAACACGAAGCACAGATACGCAGTATTTT. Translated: CASGRLTRSTDTQYF. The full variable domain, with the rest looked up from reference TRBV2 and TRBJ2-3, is EPEVTQTPSHQVTQMGQEVILRCVPISNHLYFYWYRQILGQKVEFLVSFYNNEISEKSEIFDDQFSVERPDGSNFTLKIRSTKLEDSAMYFCASGRLTRSTDTQYFGPGTRLTVL.

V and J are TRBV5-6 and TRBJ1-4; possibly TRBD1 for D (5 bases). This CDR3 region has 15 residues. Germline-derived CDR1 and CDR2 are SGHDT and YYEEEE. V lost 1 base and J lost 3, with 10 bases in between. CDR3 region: CASSLLGEANEKLFF. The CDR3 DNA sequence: TGTGCCAGCAGCTTGTTAGGGGAGGCTAATGAAAAACTGTTTTTT.

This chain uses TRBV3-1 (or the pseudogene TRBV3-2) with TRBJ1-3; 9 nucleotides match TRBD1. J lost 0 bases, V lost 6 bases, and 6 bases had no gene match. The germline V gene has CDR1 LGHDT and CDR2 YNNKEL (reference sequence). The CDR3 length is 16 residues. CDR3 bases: TGTGCCAGCAGTCAATACAGGGGGCTCTCTGGAAACACCATATATTTT. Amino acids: CASSQYRGLSGNTIYF.

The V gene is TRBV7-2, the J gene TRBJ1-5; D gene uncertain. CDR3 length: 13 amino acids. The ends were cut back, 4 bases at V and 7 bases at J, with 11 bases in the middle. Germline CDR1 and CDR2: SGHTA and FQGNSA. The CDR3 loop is CASSSGVKQPQHF. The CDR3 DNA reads TGTGCCAGCAGCTCGGGTGTCAAGCAGCCCCAGCATTTT.

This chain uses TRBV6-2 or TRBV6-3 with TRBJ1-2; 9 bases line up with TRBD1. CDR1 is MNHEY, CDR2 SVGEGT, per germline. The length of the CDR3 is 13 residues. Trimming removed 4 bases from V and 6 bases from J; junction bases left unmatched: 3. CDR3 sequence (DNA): TGTGCCAGCAGTTCCGGGACAGGGAATGGCTACACCTTC. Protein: CASSSGTGNGYTF.

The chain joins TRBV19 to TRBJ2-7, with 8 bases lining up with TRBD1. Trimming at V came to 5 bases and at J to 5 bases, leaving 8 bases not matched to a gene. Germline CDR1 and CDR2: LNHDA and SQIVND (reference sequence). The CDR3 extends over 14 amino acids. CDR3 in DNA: TGTGCCAGTAGTGTCACAGGGGGAATCAACGAGCAGTACTTC. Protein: CASSVTGGINEQYF.

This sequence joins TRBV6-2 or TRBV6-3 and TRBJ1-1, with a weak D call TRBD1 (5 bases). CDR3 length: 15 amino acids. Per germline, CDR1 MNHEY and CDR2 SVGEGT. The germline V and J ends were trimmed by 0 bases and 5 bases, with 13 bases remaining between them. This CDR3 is CASSYSISGDTEAFF. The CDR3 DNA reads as TGTGCCAGCAGTTACTCAATCTCGGGGGATACTGAAGCTTTCTTT.

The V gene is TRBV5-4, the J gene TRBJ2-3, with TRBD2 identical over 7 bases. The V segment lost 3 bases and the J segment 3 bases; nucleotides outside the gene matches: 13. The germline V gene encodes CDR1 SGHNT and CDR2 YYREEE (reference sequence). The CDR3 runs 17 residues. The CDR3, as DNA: TGTGCCAGCAGCTCCACCAGCGGGGAGAACCCTACAGATACGCAGTATTTT. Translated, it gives CASSSTSGENPTDTQYF.

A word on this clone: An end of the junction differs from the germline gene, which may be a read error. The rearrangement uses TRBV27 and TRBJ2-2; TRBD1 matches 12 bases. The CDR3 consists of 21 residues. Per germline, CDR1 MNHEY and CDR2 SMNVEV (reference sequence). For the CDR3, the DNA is TGTGCCAGCAGTATATCTCCGGGACAGGGGGCTCGTCGGGGGCACACCGGGGAGCTGTTTTTT. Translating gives CASSISPGQGARRGHTGELFF.